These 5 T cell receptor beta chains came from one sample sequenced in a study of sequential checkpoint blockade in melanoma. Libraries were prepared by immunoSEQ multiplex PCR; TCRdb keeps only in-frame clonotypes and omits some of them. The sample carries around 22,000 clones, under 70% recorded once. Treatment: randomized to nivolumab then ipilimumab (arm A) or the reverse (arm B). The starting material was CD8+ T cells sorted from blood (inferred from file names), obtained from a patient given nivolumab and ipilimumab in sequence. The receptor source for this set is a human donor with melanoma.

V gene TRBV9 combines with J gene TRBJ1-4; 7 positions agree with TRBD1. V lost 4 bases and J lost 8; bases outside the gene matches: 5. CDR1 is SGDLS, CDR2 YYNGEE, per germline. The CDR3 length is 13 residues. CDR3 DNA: TGTGCCAGCAGCTTAGGGGGCGGAGAAAAACTGTTTTTT. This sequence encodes CASSLGGGEKLFF.

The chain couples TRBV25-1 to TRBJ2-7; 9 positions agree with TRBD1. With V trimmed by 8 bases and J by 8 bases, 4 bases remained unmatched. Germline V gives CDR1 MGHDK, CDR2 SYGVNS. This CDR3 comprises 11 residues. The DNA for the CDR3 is TGTGCCAGCGGACAGGGGTTTAAGCAGTACTTC. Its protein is CASGQGFKQYF.

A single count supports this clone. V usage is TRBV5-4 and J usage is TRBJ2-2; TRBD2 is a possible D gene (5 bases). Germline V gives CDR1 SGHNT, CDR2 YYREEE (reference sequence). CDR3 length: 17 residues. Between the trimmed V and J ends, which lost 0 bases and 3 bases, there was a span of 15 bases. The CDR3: CASSLGYGSVDTGELFF. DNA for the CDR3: TGTGCCAGCAGCTTGGGGTACGGTAGCGTAGACACCGGGGAGCTGTTTTTT.

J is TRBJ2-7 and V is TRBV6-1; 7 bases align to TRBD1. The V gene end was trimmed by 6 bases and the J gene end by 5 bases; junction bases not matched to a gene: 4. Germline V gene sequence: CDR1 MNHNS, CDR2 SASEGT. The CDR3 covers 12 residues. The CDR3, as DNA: TGTGCCAGCAGACAGGGGACCCACGAGCAGTACTTC. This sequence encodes CASRQGTHEQYF.

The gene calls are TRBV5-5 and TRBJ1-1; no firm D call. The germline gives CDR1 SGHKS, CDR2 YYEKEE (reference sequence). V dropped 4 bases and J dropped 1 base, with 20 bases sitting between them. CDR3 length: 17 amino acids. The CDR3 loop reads CASSLRDTSISNTEAFF. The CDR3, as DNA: TGTGCCAGCAGCCTCCGGGATACTTCAATTTCGAACACTGAAGCTTTCTTT.